What follows is one TCR beta chain and its context. This specimen comes from a study of shared clonotypes between healthy human individuals. This table comes from immunoSEQ multiplex PCR, and its TCRdb copy is limited to in-frame clones, with some not included. This table holds some 2,000,000 clones, more than 90% found once. Trimming removed 7 bases from V and 5 bases from J; junction bases left unmatched: 3. Germline CDR1 and CDR2: SQVTM and ANQGSEA. The CDR3 runs to 11 residues. The source is a man aged 18 to 29 in good health. The material sequenced was naive CD4+ T cells sorted from blood. As to subset: CD45RA+ positively selected. This chain joins TRBV29-1 and TRBJ2-7, with TRBD1 identical over 9 bases. The CDR3 here is CSARTGDEQYF. The DNA for the CDR3 is TGCAGCGCAAGGACAGGGGACGAGCAGTACTTC.